One sample yielded the 23 T cell receptor beta chains listed below, sequenced in a study of tumor-infiltrating lymphocytes in primary liver carcinoma. TCR beta cDNA came from around 0.5 ug total RNA, primed with a constant-region primer. It was through three nested multiplex PCR rounds of slightly modified ARM-PCR that TCR beta libraries arose. TRBV1-TRBV30 forward primers and a C-beta reverse primer were used in the first two PCR rounds, which each ran for around 11 cycles. In TCRdb, the multiplex PCR reads were re-called with MiXCR into one record per CDR3 protein. The table shows 120,000 or so distinct CDR3 sequences, with 55% to 75% occurring only once. Bulk tissue was left unsorted, and RNA and DNA were co-extracted from 20-30 mg of it. Sequencing was performed on liver tumor tissue from sampling region 1. Sample subset: tumor region T1, superior pole. These receptors were taken from a woman aged 55 to 70 with primary liver carcinoma and hepatitis B virus infection.

A note on this clonotype: One end of the junction does not line up with germline, which may come from a read error. V usage is TRBV11-2 and J usage is TRBJ2-1; 12 bases agree with TRBD2. CDR1 SGHAT and CDR2 FQNNGV come from the germline V gene. The CDR3 spans 19 residues. The CDR3 DNA reads as TGTGCCAGTAGCTCAAGGGCTAGCGGGAGGGCCGGGGCATACAATGGGCAGTTCTTC. This sequence encodes CASSSRASGRAGAYNGQFF.

Points on this clonotype: A much more abundant neighbour one base away suggests this may be a read error. This sequence joins TRBV7-8 and TRBJ2-5; D tentatively reads TRBD1 or TRBD2 (6 bases each). The CDR3 extends over 13 amino acids. Germline CDR1 is SGHVS and CDR2 is FQNEAQ. The CDR3 loop reads CASSRHREETQNF. CDR3 bases: TGTGCCAGCAGCCGCCACAGGGAGGAGACCCAGAACTTC.

This clonotype has at least ten counts. V is TRBV13 and J is TRBJ1-6, with 7 bases identical to TRBD1. The germline gives CDR1 PRHDT, CDR2 FYEKMQ (reference sequence). The CDR3 is made up of 16 amino acids. J gave up 9 bases and V 4 bases, and 12 bases lay outside the gene matches. CDR3 protein: CASSSPGQGGISPLHF. CDR3 nucleotides: TGTGCCAGCAGCTCCCCCGGGCAGGGGGGGATTTCACCCCTCCACTTT. Together with reference TRBV13 and TRBJ1-6, the CDR3 gives the full variable domain: AAGVIQSPRHLIKEKRETATLKCYPIPRHDTVYWYQQGPGQDPQFLISFYEKMQSDKGSIPDRFSAQQFSDYHSELNMSSLELGDSALYFCASSSPGQGGISPLHFGNGTRLTVT.

This clonotype occurred many times. The rearrangement joins TRBV11-3 to TRBJ2-5, with D unclear. The CDR3 spans 14 residues. V lost 0 bases and J lost 1, with 6 bases in between. Germline values: CDR1 SGHNT, CDR2 YENEEA. DNA of the CDR3: TGTGCCAGCAGCTTAGATGGGTCCCAAGAGACCCAGTACTTC. This sequence encodes CASSLDGSQETQYF.

The rearrangement uses TRBV28 and TRBJ2-6; D unclear. V was shortened by 6 bases and J by 0 bases, with 18 bases between the two germline ends. The CDR3 has 18 amino acids. CDR1 and CDR2 from the germline V gene are MDHEN and SYDVKM. The CDR3 DNA sequence: TGTGCCAGCAGGTCTTACTCAGGACGGAACTCTGGGGCCAACGTCCTGACTTTC. Translation gives CASRSYSGRNSGANVLTF. Supplemented by reference TRBV28 and TRBJ2-6, the full variable domain reads DVKVTQSSRYLVKRTGEKVFLECVQDMDHENMFWYRQDPGLGLRLIYFSYDVKMKEKGDIPEGYSVSREKKERFSLILESASTNQTSMYLCASRSYSGRNSGANVLTFGAGSRLTVL.

Concerning this clonotype: A read error is possible here, since a much larger clone lies one base away. The rearrangement uses TRBV6-5 and TRBJ2-7; D is possibly TRBD2 (5 bases). The germline gives CDR1 MNHEY, CDR2 SVGAGI. The length of the CDR3 is 15 residues. CDR3 DNA sequence: TGTGCCGGCAGTTGGAGTGTTGACGGGGCCTACGAGCAGTACTTC. Translation: CAGSWSVDGAYEQYF.

Ten or more counts support this clonotype. The chain is built from TRBV6-5 and TRBJ2-1, with TRBD1 identical over 8 bases. This CDR3 region has 12 residues. CDR1 and CDR2 from the germline V gene are MNHEY and SVGAGI. The trim removed 6 bases at V and 9 bases at J, leaving 4 bases unmatched. This chain's CDR3 is CASRNRGAEQFF. The CDR3 DNA sequence: TGTGCCAGCAGAAACAGGGGGGCTGAGCAGTTCTTC.

This clonotype was picked up a small number of times. The CDR3 nucleotides are TGTGCCAGCAGCTTAGGCACGGCTAACTATGGCTACACCTTC. This sequence encodes CASSLGTANYGYTF. V and J are TRBV7-2 and TRBJ1-2; D unresolved. The CDR3 is 14 residues long. Trimming pared 1 base from V and 0 bases from J, leaving 6 bases between. Looked up from germline, CDR1 is SGHTA and CDR2 is FQGNSA. The whole variable domain, filled in from reference TRBV7-2 and TRBJ1-2, reads GAGVSQSPSNKVTEKGKDVELRCDPISGHTALYWYRQSLGQGLEFLIYFQGNSAPDKSGLPSDRFSAERTGGSVSTLTIQRTQQEDSAVYLCASSLGTANYGYTFGSGTRLTVV.

Points on this clonotype: Being one base from a much bigger clone, this may be a read error. This chain joins TRBV29-1 and TRBJ2-1; D may be TRBD1 (6 bases). CDR1 is SQVTM, CDR2 ANQGSEA, per germline. The CDR3 contains 15 residues. The CDR3 DNA sequence: TGCAGCGCTCAAATCAGGGGAAGCTCCTACAATGAGCAGTCCTTC. It is translated as CSAQIRGSSYNEQSF.

With regard to this clonotype: It is likely a read error, because the conserved phenylalanine at the end of the CDR3 is missing. The chain links TRBV28 to TRBJ1-1; weak D call: TRBD1 (5 bases). The V gene lost 8 bases and the J gene lost 2 bases, with 12 bases spanning the gap. Looked up from germline, CDR1 is MDHEN and CDR2 is SYDVKM. The CDR3 loop spans 13 amino acids. DNA for the CDR3: TGTGCCAGCGGGGCTACAGCCAACACTGAAGCTTTCCTT. Translating it yields CASGATANTEAFL.

Of note for this clonotype: The CDR3 does not close with the conserved phenylalanine or tryptophan, likely indicating a read error. CDR3 nucleotides: TGCAGCGTTGAACGGCTAGCGAGAGAGGAAAATGAGCAGTTCGTC. Translation gives CSVERLAREENEQFV. This chain connects TRBV29-1 to TRBJ2-1, with D possibly being TRBD2 (6 bases). The CDR3 has 15 amino acids. Looked up from germline, CDR1 is SQVTM and CDR2 is ANQGSEA. V shed 2 bases and J shed 7 bases, with 18 bases lying between them.

About this clonotype: This CDR3 fails to terminate in the conserved phenylalanine or tryptophan, so it likely reflects a read error. The genes are TRBV29-1 and TRBJ1-2; D may be TRBD1 (5 bases). Trimming removed 4 bases at V and 8 bases at J, with 20 bases between. In germline, CDR1 is SQVTM, CDR2 ANQGSEA. The CDR3 sequence is 14 residues long. The CDR3, as DNA: TGCAGCGTTGCCCGGGGGATGGGCGCTAGCGGCTACACCATC. Residues: CSVARGMGASGYTI.

Concerning this clonotype: A clone one base away is much larger, so this may be a read error. V gene TRBV7-8 combines with J gene TRBJ2-2, with D unclear. V shed 2 bases and J shed 5 bases, with 12 bases lying between them. This CDR3 is 15 amino acids long. Germline V gives CDR1 SGHVS, CDR2 FQNEAQ. CDR3 sequence: CASSLRALPTGELFF. CDR3 DNA sequence: TGTGCCAGCAGCTTACGGGCTCTCCCGACCGGGGAGCTGTTTTTT.

Worth noting for this clonotype: A read error may be the cause here, since a much bigger clone is one base away. V and J are TRBV6-8 and TRBJ2-7; no clear D. Trimming removed 0 bases from V and 6 bases from J, with 12 bases in between. In germline, CDR1 is MNHGY, CDR2 SAAAGT. This CDR3 is built from 14 residues. The CDR3 protein is CASSYSLDICEQYF. CDR3 nucleotide sequence: TGTGCCAGCAGTTACTCGCTCGACATCTGCGAGCAGTACTTC.

As regards this clonotype: This may come from a read error, since a much larger clone is one base off. The gene calls are TRBV6-2 or TRBV6-3 and TRBJ2-2, with a possible D match to TRBD1 (6 bases). With 8 bases removed from V and 4 bases from J, the gap between germline ends came to 14 bases. The CDR3 has 14 residues. Looked up from germline, CDR1 is MNHEY and CDR2 is SVGEGT. This chain's CDR3 is CASGQMASTGELFF. CDR3 bases: TGTGCCAGCGGACAGATGGCCTCCACCGGGGAGCTGTTTTTT.

The chain joins TRBV28 to TRBJ2-2; unclear D gene. The V end lost 6 bases, the J end lost 2 bases, and 13 bases lay between the germline ends. The CDR3 consists of 15 residues. Germline values: CDR1 MDHEN, CDR2 SYDVKM. As DNA, the CDR3 is TGTGCCAGCAGGAGACCCGGACCCAACACCGGGGAGCTGTTTTTT. Protein: CASRRPGPNTGELFF.

Notes on this clonotype: This sequence may be a read error, since a much larger clone differs from it by one base. CDR3: CDSSFPANTEAFF. The CDR3 DNA is TGTGACAGCAGCTTCCCTGCGAACACTGAAGCTTTCTTT. This chain connects TRBV5-6 to TRBJ1-1; D not resolved. The germline CDR1 and CDR2 sequences are SGHDT and YYEEEE. The length of the CDR3 is 13 residues.

The chain links TRBV5-1 to TRBJ2-3; weak D call: TRBD2 (5 bases). Germline-derived CDR1 and CDR2 are SGHRS and YFSETQ. V dropped 1 base and J dropped 2 bases, with 14 bases sitting between them. The CDR3 contains 16 residues. The CDR3 DNA is TGCGCCAGCAGCTTGCGGGGAGCAGCTAACACAGATACGCAGTATTTT. Amino acids: CASSLRGAANTDTQYF. Full variable domain (rest looked up from reference TRBV5-1 and TRBJ2-3): KAGVTQTPRYLIKTRGQQVTLSCSPISGHRSVSWYQQTPGQGLQFLFEYFSETQRNKGNFPGRFSGRQFSNSRSEMNVSTLELGDSALYLCASSLRGAANTDTQYFGPGTRLTVL.

This clonotype has a handful of counts. The gene calls are TRBV20-1 and TRBJ2-7; D is possibly TRBD1 or TRBD2 (5 bases each). V lost 3 bases and J 7 bases, leaving 10 bases between the germline ends. Germline assignment: CDR1 DFQATT and CDR2 SNEGSKA (reference sequence). There are 11 residues in the CDR3. The chain's CDR3 is CSARAWGEQYF. In nucleotides, the CDR3 is TGCAGTGCTAGGGCGTGGGGGGAGCAGTACTTC.

This clonotype was counted only a few times. Being one base from a much bigger clone, this may be a read error. The chain carries TRBV6-5 and TRBJ2-7; 7 positions agree with TRBD1. Germline lookup yields CDR1 MNHEY and CDR2 SVGAGI. Germline trimming cut 5 bases from V and 1 base from J; bases unmatched to any gene: 8. The CDR3 runs 15 residues. The chain's CDR3 is CASSHGQGVSYEQYF. The CDR3 nucleotides are TGTGCCAGCAGTCACGGGCAGGGGGTTTCCTACGAGCAGTACTTC.

Comments on this clonotype: A much larger clone sits a single nucleotide away, making a read error possible. The missing conserved phenylalanine or tryptophan at the end of this CDR3 makes a read error likely. The chain links TRBV6-2 or TRBV6-3 to TRBJ2-1; 9 bases fit TRBD2. The CDR3 totals 18 residues. Germline V gene lookup returns CDR1 MNHEY and CDR2 SVGEGT. The V segment lost 2 bases and the J segment 0 bases; nucleotides outside the gene matches: 8. This chain's CDR3 is CASSYNRLAALSYNEQFL. CDR3 DNA sequence: TGTGCCAGCAGTTACAATCGACTAGCGGCCCTCTCCTACAATGAGCAGTTCTTA.

About this clonotype: This sequence may be a read error, since a much larger clone differs from it by one base. The chain has TRBV10-2 and TRBJ2-1; D is perhaps TRBD1 or TRBD2 (5 bases each). Germline CDR1 and CDR2: WSHSY and SAAADI. Trimming cost V 8 bases and J 9 bases, with 14 bases left between them. This CDR3 comprises 12 residues. Here the CDR3 DNA reads TGCGCCAGCGAGGGGCCCTGGACTGAGCAGTTCTTC. This translates into CASEGPWTEQFF.

As concerns this clonotype: This may arise from a read error, as a much more abundant clone is one base away. The chain combines TRBV29-1 with TRBJ1-3, with 7 nucleotides matching TRBD1. The germline gives CDR1 SQVTM, CDR2 ANQGSEA. The CDR3 runs to 12 residues. Germline trimming cut 6 bases from V and 3 bases from J; bases unmatched to any gene: 2. This CDR3 is CSVRDSGNTIYF. As DNA, the CDR3 is TGCAGCGTACGGGACAGTGGAAACACCATATATTTT.